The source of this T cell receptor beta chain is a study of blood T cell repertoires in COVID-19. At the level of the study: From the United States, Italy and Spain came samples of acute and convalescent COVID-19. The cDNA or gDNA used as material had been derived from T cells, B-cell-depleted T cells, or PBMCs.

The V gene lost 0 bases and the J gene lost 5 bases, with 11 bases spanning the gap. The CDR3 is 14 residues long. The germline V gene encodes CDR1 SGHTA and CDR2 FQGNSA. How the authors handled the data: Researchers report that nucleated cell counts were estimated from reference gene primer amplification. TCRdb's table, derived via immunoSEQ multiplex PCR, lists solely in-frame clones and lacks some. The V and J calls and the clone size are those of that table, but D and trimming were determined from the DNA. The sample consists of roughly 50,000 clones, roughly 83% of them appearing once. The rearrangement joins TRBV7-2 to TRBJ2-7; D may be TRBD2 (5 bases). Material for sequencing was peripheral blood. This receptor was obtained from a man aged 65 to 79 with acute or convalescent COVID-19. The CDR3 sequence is CASSLAGEEDEQYF. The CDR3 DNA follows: TGTGCCAGCAGCTTAGCCGGGGAAGAGGACGAGCAGTACTTC.